The TCR beta chain under discussion was sequenced for a study of CD8+CD57+ T cells in acquired aplastic anemia listed by TCRdb under 2018. Turning to the overall study: A mean of around 3.3 ug of DNA, ranging from roughly 0.19 to 30 ug, was extracted from sorted CD4+ and CD8+ cells. For healthy donor samples, the average read count was approximately 10 million for CD4+ cells and approximately 12 million for CD8+ cells. Overall study results and their limits: Twenty-nine CD8+ CDR3 sequences were found in both patients and controls but appeared to be highly expressed in patients and within the immunodominant clones of the patients. No significant difference in CD8+ Simpson's diversity was found between patients and healthy controls (P=0.060).

TCR repertoires of sorted CD4+ and CD8+ blood T cells from severe aplastic anemia patients and healthy subjects were deep-sequenced in the study. Ficoll-Paque density gradient centrifugation was used to isolate peripheral blood mononuclear cells. CD4+ and CD8+ T cells were sorted by FACS or magnetic beads before DNA extraction. TCR beta VDJ combination and CDR3 sequence profiling used genomic DNA as the template. TCR repertoire sequencing was run on an Illumina HiSeq 2000. For the original study's pipeline: TRBV/TRBJ rearrangement plots, CDR3 size and DJ length profiles, and Simpson's diversity index were used to evaluate the repertoires. Whichever DNA sequence was most abundant in the deep sequencing data was defined as the immunodominant clone. CDR3 amino acid sequences were screened for sharing across subjects and were compared with published repertoires and the VDJdb database. The public reads were run again by TCRdb, first through fastp at Q25 and then through MiXCR, and only productive beta chains were kept. Each CDR3 protein appears once, grouped with its most common genes and DNA. V and J calls and clone size were set by TCRdb, not the authors. The sample includes under 200,000 distinct CDR3 sequences, with around 45% observed a single time. The ten largest clonotypes hold about 1.1% of the sample.

About this clonotype itself: The target of this receptor is not known. Base qualities are not recorded, but no much larger clone differs from it by a single base.

Source material: sorted CD4+, CD8+, or CD8+CD57+ T cells (not recorded which) from PBMCs. The receptor comes from a human donor in good health.

The sequence in DNA is TGTGCCAGCAGTCCAGGACAGTCCTATGGCTACACCTTC. This is translated as CASSPGQSYGYTF. The rearrangement joined TRBV7-3 to TRBJ1-2; the D region possibly corresponds to TRBD1 (6 bases align). V is cut by 6 bases and J by 4 bases, and the space between the germline ends is 12 bases. From its cysteine to its phenylalanine, the CDR3 spans 13 amino acids. The retained sequence is limited to the CDR3, 39 bases, with the frame set at the first base. Per the germline V gene, SGHTA is the CDR1 and FQGTGA is the CDR2.